Listed below are T cell receptor beta chains from one sample, sequenced in a study of cytomegalovirus exposure and HLA in healthy donors. Using immunoSEQ multiplex PCR, the repertoire was profiled, and TCRdb retains in-frame clones only, with some absent. The data hold about 120,000 clones, with around 74% observed a single time. Material: PBMCs. The receptors stem from a male donor in good health and CMV-seronegative. Both conserved end residues are part of each CDR3. Each record gives: J gene, D gene, V gene, CDR3 protein, CDR3 DNA. D genes are given only for firm matches.

TRBJ2-7 . TRBV7-9 CSSSFGRGPYF TGTTCCAGCAGCTTCGGGAGAGGGCCGTACTTC
TRBJ1-5 . TRBV25-1 CASKGSSNQPQHF TGTGCCAGCAAAGGGAGTAGCAATCAGCCCCAGCATTTT
TRBJ2-5 . TRBV18 CASSPRQSEETQYF TGTGCCAGCTCACCACGCCAGTCGGAGGAGACCCAGTACTTC
TRBJ2-7 . TRBV7-6 CASSPTGGEQYF TGTGCCAGCAGCCCCACCGGCGGCGAGCAGTACTTC
TRBJ1-5 TRBD1 TRBV6-4 CASSQTGGGQPQHF TGTGCCAGCAGTCAGACAGGGGGAGGGCAGCCCCAGCATTTT
TRBJ2-7 TRBD1 TRBV6-5 CASSYGTGDLSYEQYF TGTGCCAGCAGTTACGGGACAGGGGACCTCTCCTACGAGCAGTACTTC
TRBJ2-1 TRBD2 TRBV5-1 CASSATSGDYNEQFF TGCGCCAGCAGCGCGACTAGCGGAGACTACAATGAGCAGTTCTTC
TRBJ1-1 . TRBV7-8 CASSLVPRGNTEAFF TGTGCCAGCAGCTTAGTCCCTCGGGGAAACACTGAAGCTTTCTTT
TRBJ2-7 TRBD1 TRBV7-9 CASGSGTDILREQYF TGTGCCAGCGGCTCCGGGACAGATATTTTACGGGAGCAGTACTTC
TRBJ1-2 . TRBV19 CASSIDNRALFYTF TGTGCCAGTAGTATAGATAACAGGGCGTTATTCTACACCTTC